The count of the clone carrying this T cell receptor (beta chain) is one. Here immunoSEQ multiplex PCR was the method, and the copy in TCRdb shows in-frame clones only, minus some. The repertoire has some 67,000 clones, around 90% of them found once; the top ten carry approximately 1.5%. The entry originates in a study of T cell changes during pregnancy in multiple sclerosis. The sequence was obtained from a female donor with multiple sclerosis, enrolled in a pregnancy study. Sequences were derived from peripheral blood, sampled after pregnancy.

CDR3: CASSFGSGRTYNEQFF. The CDR3 DNA follows: TGTGCCAGCAGCTTCGGTAGCGGGAGGACCTACAATGAGCAGTTCTTC. This chain links TRBV5-4 with TRBJ2-1; 10 bases match TRBD2. Trimming removed 2 bases from V and 2 bases from J; junction bases left unmatched: 4. This CDR3 has 16 residues. Germline V gene lookup returns CDR1 SGHNT and CDR2 YYREEE (reference sequence).